The rows below give T cell receptor beta chains drawn from one sample of a study of T cell repertoires in cytomegalovirus infection. TCRdb called the reads again in MiXCR, with one record for every CDR3 protein. The sample contains about 490,000 distinct CDR3 sequences, around a quarter of which appear only once. What was sequenced was PBMCs. These receptors were taken from a human donor in good health (CMV status not recorded). Some clones in this sample may be carry-over from other donors' samples. The CDR3 runs from the conserved cysteine through the conserved F or W. The D gene is left open where the match is weak. Where a row states a size, it is once, few, many or the class of an expanded clone; other rows omit it.

clone size: .; D gene: .; V gene: TRBV6-2/TRBV6-3; J gene: TRBJ2-5; CDR3 DNA: TGTGCCAGCAGTTATAGGATAGGACGAGAGACCCAGTACTTC; CDR3 protein: CASSYRIGRETQYF
clone size: few; D gene: TRBD2; V gene: TRBV7-2; J gene: TRBJ2-1; CDR3 DNA: TGTGCCAGCAGCTTAGCAGCGGGAGTAGAAGAGCAGTTCTTC; CDR3 protein: CASSLAAGVEEQFF
clone size: .; D gene: .; V gene: TRBV6-1; J gene: TRBJ1-2; CDR3 DNA: TGTGCCAGTGCAGTGCCGGGTGGCTACACCTTC; CDR3 protein: CASAVPGGYTF
clone size: .; D gene: TRBD1; V gene: TRBV5-1; J gene: TRBJ2-5; CDR3 DNA: TGCGCCAGCAGCTCACAGGGGGCTGGCGGAGAGACCCAGTACTTC; CDR3 protein: CASSSQGAGGETQYF
clone size: few; D gene: .; V gene: TRBV4-2; J gene: TRBJ1-3; CDR3 DNA: TGTGCCAGCAGCCAAGGGCCAGGAACGGGAAACACCATATATTTT; CDR3 protein: CASSQGPGTGNTIYF
clone size: few; D gene: TRBD1; V gene: TRBV4-1; J gene: TRBJ2-3; CDR3 DNA: TGCGCCAGCAGCCTTCGAACCGGGACAGAGGGATCCACAGATACGCAGTATTTT; CDR3 protein: CASSLRTGTEGSTDTQYF
clone size: few; D gene: .; V gene: TRBV5-6; J gene: TRBJ1-1; CDR3 DNA: TGTGCCAGCAGCTTTTACGGCCGGGACGTCTCGAACACTGAAGCTTTCTTT; CDR3 protein: CASSFYGRDVSNTEAFF
clone size: .; D gene: TRBD1; V gene: TRBV30; J gene: TRBJ1-5; CDR3 DNA: TGTGCCTGGGCGGACAGGCCGAATCAGCCCCAGCATTTT; CDR3 protein: CAWADRPNQPQHF
clone size: .; D gene: .; V gene: TRBV24-1; J gene: TRBJ2-5; CDR3 DNA: TGTGCCACCGGTTCGGGGTCGGAAGAGACCCAGTACTTC; CDR3 protein: CATGSGSEETQYF
clone size: few; D gene: TRBD1; V gene: TRBV15; J gene: TRBJ1-3; CDR3 DNA: TGTGCCACCAGCCTCCGGGACAGGGCTTTCTCTGGAAACACCATATATTTT; CDR3 protein: CATSLRDRAFSGNTIYF
clone size: many; D gene: .; V gene: TRBV7-2; J gene: TRBJ1-1; CDR3 DNA: TGTGCCAGCAGCTACCAACAGGGTAAAGGTGAAGCTTTCTTT; CDR3 protein: CASSYQQGKGEAFF
clone size: few; D gene: .; V gene: TRBV7-9; J gene: TRBJ1-1; CDR3 DNA: TGTGCCAATTCAGCGGGGGGCGGGAGGACTGAAGCTTTCTTT; CDR3 protein: CANSAGGGRTEAFF
clone size: many; D gene: .; V gene: TRBV6-2/TRBV6-3; J gene: TRBJ1-1; CDR3 DNA: TGTGCCAGCAGTTACTCCGACAGCCTAGGTGAAGCTTTCTTT; CDR3 protein: CASSYSDSLGEAFF
clone size: few; D gene: .; V gene: TRBV20-1; J gene: TRBJ1-5; CDR3 DNA: TGCAGTGCTAGAGACCCAGCCTATAGCAATCAGCCCCAGCATTTT; CDR3 protein: CSARDPAYSNQPQHF
clone size: many; D gene: .; V gene: TRBV7-9; J gene: TRBJ1-4; CDR3 DNA: TGTGCCAGCAGCTTAGCCCGGGACGGAACTAATGAAAAACTGTTTTTT; CDR3 protein: CASSLARDGTNEKLFF
clone size: few; D gene: TRBD1; V gene: TRBV20-1; J gene: TRBJ2-1; CDR3 DNA: TGCAGTGCTAGTGACGGGACAGGTCAGAACAATGAGCAGTTCTTC; CDR3 protein: CSASDGTGQNNEQFF
clone size: .; D gene: .; V gene: TRBV5-4; J gene: TRBJ2-5; CDR3 DNA: TGTGCCAGCAGTGCTGCTGGGGGGCTAAGGAGTCAAGAGACCCAGTACTTC; CDR3 protein: CASSAAGGLRSQETQYF
clone size: few; D gene: .; V gene: TRBV10-3; J gene: TRBJ1-1; CDR3 DNA: TGTGCCATCAGTGCCGGGGACACTGAAGCTTTCTTT; CDR3 protein: CAISAGDTEAFF
clone size: .; D gene: .; V gene: TRBV4-3; J gene: TRBJ2-2; CDR3 DNA: TGCGCCAGCAGTCAAGAAGGGAACACCGGGGAGCTGTTTTTT; CDR3 protein: CASSQEGNTGELFF
clone size: .; D gene: TRBD1; V gene: TRBV24-1; J gene: TRBJ2-3; CDR3 DNA: TGTGCCACCAGGGGACAGGGGGAAGCAGATACGCAGTATTTT; CDR3 protein: CATRGQGEADTQYF
clone size: .; D gene: .; V gene: TRBV29-1; J gene: TRBJ2-3; CDR3 DNA: TGCACCATACTCGTACTAGCAGATACGCAGTATTTT; CDR3 protein: CTILVLADTQYF
clone size: .; D gene: TRBD1; V gene: TRBV9; J gene: TRBJ1-2; CDR3 DNA: TGTGCCAGCAGCGTAGATTCGGACAGGTCTTATGGCTACACCTTC; CDR3 protein: CASSVDSDRSYGYTF
clone size: .; D gene: .; V gene: TRBV5-1; J gene: TRBJ1-4; CDR3 DNA: TGCGCCAGCACCGACGCAGGAGGCAATGAAAAACTGTTTTTT; CDR3 protein: CASTDAGGNEKLFF
clone size: few; D gene: .; V gene: TRBV4-3; J gene: TRBJ2-7; CDR3 DNA: TGCGCCAGCAGCCGCGGTTCGGACGGTGTGGGGGAGCAGTACTTC; CDR3 protein: CASSRGSDGVGEQYF
clone size: .; D gene: .; V gene: TRBV12-3/TRBV12-4; J gene: TRBJ2-1; CDR3 DNA: TGTGCCAGCAAAATAGCTAGCAGGCTCCATGAGCAGTTCTTC; CDR3 protein: CASKIASRLHEQFF
clone size: .; D gene: TRBD2; V gene: TRBV7-9; J gene: TRBJ2-1; CDR3 DNA: TGTGCCAGCAGCAAAACTAGCGGGAGGGAGAATGAGCAGTTCTTC; CDR3 protein: CASSKTSGRENEQFF
clone size: few; D gene: .; V gene: TRBV7-2; J gene: TRBJ2-5; CDR3 DNA: TGTGCCAGCACTCTCGAAGGGGGGGAGACCCAGTACTTC; CDR3 protein: CASTLEGGETQYF
clone size: few; D gene: .; V gene: TRBV11-2; J gene: TRBJ2-2; CDR3 DNA: TGTGCCAGCAGCCTCGTCGACGGGGTGATAACCGGGGAGCTGTTTTTT; CDR3 protein: CASSLVDGVITGELFF
clone size: many; D gene: .; V gene: TRBV11-2; J gene: TRBJ2-1; CDR3 DNA: TGTGCCAGCAGCTTGGCTAGTCAGTACAATGAGCAGTTCTTC; CDR3 protein: CASSLASQYNEQFF
clone size: .; D gene: TRBD2; V gene: TRBV12-3/TRBV12-4; J gene: TRBJ2-2; CDR3 DNA: TGTGCCAGCAGTCCTAGCGGGAGGGCGAACACCGGGGAGCTGTTTTTT; CDR3 protein: CASSPSGRANTGELFF
clone size: .; D gene: TRBD2; V gene: TRBV11-3; J gene: TRBJ2-1; CDR3 DNA: TGTGCCAGCAGCTTGTGGCCTAGCGGGGTCTACAATGAGCAGTTCTTC; CDR3 protein: CASSLWPSGVYNEQFF
clone size: .; D gene: .; V gene: TRBV12-3/TRBV12-4; J gene: TRBJ1-5; CDR3 DNA: TGTGCCAGCAGTGAAATGGGAGATCAGCCCCAGCATTTT; CDR3 protein: CASSEMGDQPQHF
clone size: few; D gene: TRBD2; V gene: TRBV24-1; J gene: TRBJ2-1; CDR3 DNA: TGTGCCACCAGTGAGTCCGGGACTAGCGCCAGGAATGAGCAGTTCTTC; CDR3 protein: CATSESGTSARNEQFF
clone size: .; D gene: .; V gene: TRBV11-3; J gene: TRBJ2-3; CDR3 DNA: TGTGCCAGCAGCTTAGATCCCCACACAGATACGCAGTATTTT; CDR3 protein: CASSLDPHTDTQYF
clone size: many; D gene: TRBD2; V gene: TRBV7-9; J gene: TRBJ2-3; CDR3 DNA: TGTGCCAGCAGCGCCTTAGCGGGAGGGAGCACAGATACGCAGTATTTT; CDR3 protein: CASSALAGGSTDTQYF
clone size: few; D gene: .; V gene: TRBV7-6; J gene: TRBJ1-3; CDR3 DNA: TGTGCCAGCTCAAACACGGGGTCTACGGACACCATATATTTT; CDR3 protein: CASSNTGSTDTIYF
clone size: few; D gene: TRBD2; V gene: TRBV6-2/TRBV6-3; J gene: TRBJ2-1; CDR3 DNA: TGTGCCAGCAGTTACTTAGGACTAGCGGGAGGCGGGGAGAACAATGAGCAGTTCTTC; CDR3 protein: CASSYLGLAGGGENNEQFF
clone size: .; D gene: .; V gene: TRBV7-9; J gene: TRBJ2-5; CDR3 DNA: TGTGCCAGCAGCCTCGCGGACCAGGGCTGGGAGACCCAGTACTTC; CDR3 protein: CASSLADQGWETQYF
clone size: few; D gene: .; V gene: TRBV19; J gene: TRBJ1-1; CDR3 DNA: TGTGCCAGTAGTATGACGGGGAGGGGGAAAACTGAAGCTTTCTTT; CDR3 protein: CASSMTGRGKTEAFF
clone size: .; D gene: TRBD1; V gene: TRBV29-1; J gene: TRBJ2-7; CDR3 DNA: TGCAGCGTTGCCTTGCGGGACAGGGTTTTCTCCGAGCAGTACTTC; CDR3 protein: CSVALRDRVFSEQYF
clone size: few; D gene: .; V gene: TRBV6-6; J gene: TRBJ2-7; CDR3 DNA: TGTGCCAGCAGTTACCTGGGGCGGGCAGCGGGCGAGCAGTACTTC; CDR3 protein: CASSYLGRAAGEQYF